Sequencing of this TCR beta chain was carried out in a study of T-cell reconstitution after alpha-beta-depleted transplantation in children. General observations from the study: Newly produced T cells mostly accounted for T-cell counts and diversity one year post-transplant.

The CDR3 covers 13 residues. CDR1 is MDHEN, CDR2 SYDVKM, per germline. V shed 6 bases and J shed 2 bases, with 10 bases lying between them. Many counts were recorded for this clonotype. The antigen is undetermined. As it was prepared, the TCRbeta library received unique molecular identifiers. One entry per CDR3 protein, called by TCRdb with MiXCR from the PCR reads. The sample lists some 220,000 distinct CDR3 sequences; about a tenth were seen once. The source of this sequence is a child in the first two years of life with acute myeloid leukemia, due to receive a stem cell transplant. This chain links TRBV28 with TRBJ2-5; TRBD1 is a possible D gene (6 bases). The sequenced sample was PBMCs, obtained before TCRalphabeta/CD19-depleted stem cell transplant. This CDR3 reads CASRDSHQETQYF. In DNA, the CDR3 is TGTGCCAGCAGGGACAGCCATCAAGAGACCCAGTACTTC.